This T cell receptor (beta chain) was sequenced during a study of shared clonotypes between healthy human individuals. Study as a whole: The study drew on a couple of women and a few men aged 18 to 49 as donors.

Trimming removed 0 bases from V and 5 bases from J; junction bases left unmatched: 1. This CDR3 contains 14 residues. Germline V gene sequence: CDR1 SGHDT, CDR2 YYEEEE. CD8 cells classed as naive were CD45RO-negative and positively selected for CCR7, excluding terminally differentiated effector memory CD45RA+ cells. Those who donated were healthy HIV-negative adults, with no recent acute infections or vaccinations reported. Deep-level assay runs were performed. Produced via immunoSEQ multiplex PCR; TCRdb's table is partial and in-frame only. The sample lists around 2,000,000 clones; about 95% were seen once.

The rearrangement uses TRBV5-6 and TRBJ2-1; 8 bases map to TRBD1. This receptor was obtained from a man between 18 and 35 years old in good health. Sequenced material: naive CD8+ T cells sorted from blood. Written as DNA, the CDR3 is TGTGCCAGCAGCTTGGCGGACAGGGACAATGAGCAGTTCTTC. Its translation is CASSLADRDNEQFF.